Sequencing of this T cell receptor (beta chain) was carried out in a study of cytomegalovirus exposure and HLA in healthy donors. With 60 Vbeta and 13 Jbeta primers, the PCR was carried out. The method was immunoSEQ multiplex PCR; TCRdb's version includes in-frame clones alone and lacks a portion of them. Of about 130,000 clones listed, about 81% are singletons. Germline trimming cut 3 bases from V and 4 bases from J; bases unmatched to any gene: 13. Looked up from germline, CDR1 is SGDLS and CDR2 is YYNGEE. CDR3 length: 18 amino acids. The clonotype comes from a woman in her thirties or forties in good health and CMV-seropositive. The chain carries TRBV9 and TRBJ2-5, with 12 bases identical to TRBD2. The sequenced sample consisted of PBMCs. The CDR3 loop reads CASSATSSGGAQGETQYF. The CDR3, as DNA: TGTGCCAGCAGCGCAACCTCTAGCGGGGGGGCCCAAGGAGAGACCCAGTACTTC.